This T cell receptor (beta chain) was obtained from a study of shared clonotypes between healthy human individuals. Study results and limitations: Naive subsets tended to show greater estimated richness than memory subsets. Researchers sampled only blood; tissue repertoires likely differ. A handful of donors showed sharing of approximately 5% of naive CD4 clonotypes.

The table came from immunoSEQ multiplex PCR; TCRdb's copy has only in-frame clones and leaves some out. This sample has about 1 million clones; approximately 70% occur once, and the top ten carry roughly 1.5%. V was shortened by 4 bases and J by 5 bases, with 8 bases between the two germline ends. The germline gives CDR1 DFQATT, CDR2 SNEGSKA (reference sequence). The CDR3 runs to 11 residues. In regard to this clone: What it binds is not known.

Material: memory CD4+ T cells sorted from blood. The subset: CD45RA-negative fraction. The sequence derives from a young man in good health. V gene TRBV20-1 combines with J gene TRBJ2-5; D ambiguous. CDR3 protein: CSANGWETQYF. In DNA, the CDR3 is TGCAGTGCTAACGGGTGGGAGACCCAGTACTTC.